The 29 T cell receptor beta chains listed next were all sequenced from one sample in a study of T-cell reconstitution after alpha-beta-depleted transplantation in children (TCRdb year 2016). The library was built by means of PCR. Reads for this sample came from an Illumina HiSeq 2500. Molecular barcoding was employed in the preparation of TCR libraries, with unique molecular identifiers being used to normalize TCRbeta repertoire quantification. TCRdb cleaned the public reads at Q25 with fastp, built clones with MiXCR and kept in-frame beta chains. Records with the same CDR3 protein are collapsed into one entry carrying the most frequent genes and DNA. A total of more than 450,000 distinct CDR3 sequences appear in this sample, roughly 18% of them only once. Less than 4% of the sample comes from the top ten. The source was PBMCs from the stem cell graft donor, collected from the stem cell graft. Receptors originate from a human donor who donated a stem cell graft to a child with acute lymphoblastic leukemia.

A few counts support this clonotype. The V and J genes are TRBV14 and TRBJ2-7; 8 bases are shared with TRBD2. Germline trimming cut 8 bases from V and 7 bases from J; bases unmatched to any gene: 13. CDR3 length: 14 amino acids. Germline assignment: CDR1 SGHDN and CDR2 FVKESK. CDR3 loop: CASSHVGRAREQYF. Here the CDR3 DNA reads TGTGCCAGCTCCCATGTCGGGAGGGCGCGTGAGCAGTACTTC.

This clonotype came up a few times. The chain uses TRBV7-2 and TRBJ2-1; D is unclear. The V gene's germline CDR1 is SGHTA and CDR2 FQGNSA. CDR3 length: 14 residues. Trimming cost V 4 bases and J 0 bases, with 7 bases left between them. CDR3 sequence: CASSSDVSYNEQFF. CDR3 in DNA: TGTGCCAGCAGCTCGGATGTCTCCTACAATGAGCAGTTCTTC.

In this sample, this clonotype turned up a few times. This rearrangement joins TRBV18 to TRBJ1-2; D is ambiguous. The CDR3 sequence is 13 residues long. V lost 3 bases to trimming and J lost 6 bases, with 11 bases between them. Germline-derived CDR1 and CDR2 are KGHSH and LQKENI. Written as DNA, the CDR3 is TGTGCCAGCTCACCGATACAGATGGATGGCTACACCTTC. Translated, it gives CASSPIQMDGYTF.

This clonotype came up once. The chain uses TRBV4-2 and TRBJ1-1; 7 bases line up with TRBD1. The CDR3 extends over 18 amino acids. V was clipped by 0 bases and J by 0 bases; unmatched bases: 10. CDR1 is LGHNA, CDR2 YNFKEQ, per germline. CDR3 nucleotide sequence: TGTGCCAGCAGCCAAGATTGGGGGGACAGAACCATGAACACTGAAGCTTTCTTT. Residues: CASSQDWGDRTMNTEAFF.

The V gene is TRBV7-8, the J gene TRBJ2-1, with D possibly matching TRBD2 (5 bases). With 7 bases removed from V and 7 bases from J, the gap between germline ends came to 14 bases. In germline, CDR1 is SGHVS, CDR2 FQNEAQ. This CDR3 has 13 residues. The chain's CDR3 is CASTLFGVNEQFF. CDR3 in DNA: TGTGCCAGCACCCTATTCGGGGTGAATGAGCAGTTCTTC.

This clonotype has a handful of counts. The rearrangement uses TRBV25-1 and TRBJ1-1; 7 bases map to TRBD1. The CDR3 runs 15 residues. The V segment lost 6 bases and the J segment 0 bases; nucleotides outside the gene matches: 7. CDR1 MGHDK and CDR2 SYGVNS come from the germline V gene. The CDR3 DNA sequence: TGTGCCAGCAGGATAACGGGACAGCTGAACACTGAAGCTTTCTTT. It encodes CASRITGQLNTEAFF.

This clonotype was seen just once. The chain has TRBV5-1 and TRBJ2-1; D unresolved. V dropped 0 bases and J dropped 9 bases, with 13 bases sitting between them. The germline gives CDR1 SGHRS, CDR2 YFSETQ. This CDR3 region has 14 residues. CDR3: CASSLAGYRPEQFF. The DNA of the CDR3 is TGCGCCAGCAGCTTGGCCGGCTATCGGCCTGAGCAGTTCTTC. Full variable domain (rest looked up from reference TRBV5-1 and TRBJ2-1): KAGVTQTPRYLIKTRGQQVTLSCSPISGHRSVSWYQQTPGQGLQFLFEYFSETQRNKGNFPGRFSGRQFSNSRSEMNVSTLELGDSALYLCASSLAGYRPEQFFGPGTRLTVL.

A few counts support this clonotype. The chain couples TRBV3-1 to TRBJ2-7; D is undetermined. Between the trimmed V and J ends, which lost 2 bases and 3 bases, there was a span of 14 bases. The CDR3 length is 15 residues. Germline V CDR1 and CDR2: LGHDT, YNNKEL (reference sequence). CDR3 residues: CASSQNALLNYEQYF. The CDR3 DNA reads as TGTGCCAGCAGCCAAAACGCATTACTAAACTACGAGCAGTACTTC.

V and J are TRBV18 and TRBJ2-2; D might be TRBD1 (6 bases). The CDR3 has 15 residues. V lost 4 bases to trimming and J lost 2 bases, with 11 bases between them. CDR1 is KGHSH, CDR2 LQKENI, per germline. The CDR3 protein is CASSLQGRNTGELFF. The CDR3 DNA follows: TGTGCCAGCTCACTGCAGGGGCGAAACACCGGGGAGCTGTTTTTT.

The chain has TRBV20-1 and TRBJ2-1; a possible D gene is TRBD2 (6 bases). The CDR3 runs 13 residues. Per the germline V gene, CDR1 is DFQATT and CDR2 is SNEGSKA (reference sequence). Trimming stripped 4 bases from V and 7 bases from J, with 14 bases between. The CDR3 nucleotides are TGCAGTGCTAAAGAGCTAGCGATGAATGAGCAGTTCTTC. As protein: CSAKELAMNEQFF.

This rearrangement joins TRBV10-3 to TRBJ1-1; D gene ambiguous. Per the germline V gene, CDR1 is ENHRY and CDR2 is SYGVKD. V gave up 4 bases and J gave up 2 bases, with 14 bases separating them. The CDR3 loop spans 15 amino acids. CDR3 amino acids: CAISGSAAFNTEAFF. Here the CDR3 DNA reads TGTGCCATCAGTGGGTCGGCGGCCTTTAACACTGAAGCTTTCTTT.

CDR3 region: CASRHLSGGLEEKLFF. CDR3 bases: TGTGCCAGCAGACACCTATCCGGGGGATTGGAAGAAAAACTGTTTTTT. V and J are TRBV27 and TRBJ1-4; D is possibly TRBD1 (5 bases). CDR3 length: 16 residues. Germline assignment: CDR1 MNHEY and CDR2 SMNVEV (reference sequence). V was trimmed by 6 bases and J by 8 bases, leaving 22 bases between them.

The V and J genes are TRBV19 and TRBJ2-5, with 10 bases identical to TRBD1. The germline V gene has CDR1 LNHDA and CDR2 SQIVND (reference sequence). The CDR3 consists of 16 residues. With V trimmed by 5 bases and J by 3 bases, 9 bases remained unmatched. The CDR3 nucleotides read TGTGCCAGTAGTTCCCGGACAGGGGGAGGGAAAGAGACCCAGTACTTC. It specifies CASSSRTGGGKETQYF.

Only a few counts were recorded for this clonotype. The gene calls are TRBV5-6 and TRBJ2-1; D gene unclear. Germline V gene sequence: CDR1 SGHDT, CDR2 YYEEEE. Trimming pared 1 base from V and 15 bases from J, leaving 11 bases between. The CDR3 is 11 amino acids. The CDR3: CASSLNGVGFF. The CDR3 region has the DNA TGTGCCAGCAGCTTGAATGGGGTCGGGTTCTTC.

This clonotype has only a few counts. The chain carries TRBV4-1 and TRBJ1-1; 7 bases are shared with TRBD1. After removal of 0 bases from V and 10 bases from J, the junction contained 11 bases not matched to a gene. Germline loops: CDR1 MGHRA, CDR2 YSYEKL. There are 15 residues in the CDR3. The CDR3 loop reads CASSQDTDRVVRAFF. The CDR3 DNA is TGCGCCAGCAGCCAAGACACAGACAGGGTGGTCAGAGCTTTCTTT.

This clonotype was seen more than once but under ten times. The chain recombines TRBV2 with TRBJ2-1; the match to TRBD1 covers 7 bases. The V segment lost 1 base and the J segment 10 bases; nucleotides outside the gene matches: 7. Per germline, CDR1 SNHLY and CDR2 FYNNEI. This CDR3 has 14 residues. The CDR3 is CASSEVYRGREQFF. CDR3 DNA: TGTGCCAGCAGTGAAGTATACAGGGGAAGGGAGCAGTTCTTC. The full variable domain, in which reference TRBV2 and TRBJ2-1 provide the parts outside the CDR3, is EPEVTQTPSHQVTQMGQEVILRCVPISNHLYFYWYRQILGQKVEFLVSFYNNEISEKSEIFDDQFSVERPDGSNFTLKIRSTKLEDSAMYFCASSEVYRGREQFFGPGTRLTVL.

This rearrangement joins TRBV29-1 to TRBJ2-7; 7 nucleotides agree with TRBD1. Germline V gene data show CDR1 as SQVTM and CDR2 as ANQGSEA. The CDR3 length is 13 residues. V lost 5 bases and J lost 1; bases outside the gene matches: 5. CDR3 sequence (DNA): TGCAGCGTTAGGACAGGAGGTTCCTACGAGCAGTACTTC. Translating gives CSVRTGGSYEQYF.

The CDR3: CASSTGGVTGELFF. The DNA for the CDR3 is TGCGCCAGCAGTACAGGGGGCGTAACCGGGGAGCTGTTTTTT. This chain uses TRBV5-1 with TRBJ2-2; 9 bases line up with TRBD1. Germline CDR1 reads SGHRS; CDR2 reads YFSETQ. The CDR3 consists of 14 residues. V shed 5 bases and J 5 bases; nucleotides not matched to a gene: 4.

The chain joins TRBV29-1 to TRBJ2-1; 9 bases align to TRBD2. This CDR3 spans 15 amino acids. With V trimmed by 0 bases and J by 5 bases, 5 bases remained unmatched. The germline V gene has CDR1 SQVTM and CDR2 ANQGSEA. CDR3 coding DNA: TGCAGCGTTGAAGATTGGGCGGGAGGGGACAATGAGCAGTTCTTC. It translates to CSVEDWAGGDNEQFF.

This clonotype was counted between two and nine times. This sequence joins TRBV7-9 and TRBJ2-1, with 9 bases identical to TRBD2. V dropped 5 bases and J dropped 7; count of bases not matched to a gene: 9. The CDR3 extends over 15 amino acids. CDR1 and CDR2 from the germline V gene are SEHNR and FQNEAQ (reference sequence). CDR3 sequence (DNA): TGTGCCAGCAGCAATCCGGGACTAGCCTCTAATGAGCAGTTCTTC. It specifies CASSNPGLASNEQFF.

CDR3 protein: CSARAPGYTDTQYF. For the CDR3, the DNA is TGCAGTGCTAGAGCGCCCGGTTACACAGATACGCAGTATTTT. The chain has TRBV20-1 and TRBJ2-3, with unresolved D. V was shortened by 1 base and J by 2 bases, with 10 bases between the two germline ends. Germline values: CDR1 DFQATT, CDR2 SNEGSKA (reference sequence). CDR3 length equals 14 residues.

CDR3 protein: CASSPRDGYLYNEQFF. In nucleotides, the CDR3 is TGTGCCAGCAGCCCCAGGGACGGCTATCTCTACAATGAGCAGTTCTTC. The rearrangement joins TRBV9 to TRBJ2-1, with D possibly being TRBD1 or TRBD2 (5 bases each). This CDR3 has 16 amino acids. The V and J ends lost 4 bases and 3 bases respectively, with 17 bases between them. CDR1 and CDR2 (germline): SGDLS, YYNGEE. Using reference TRBV9 and TRBJ2-1 for the parts outside the CDR3, the full variable domain is DSGVTQTPKHLITATGQRVTLRCSPRSGDLSVYWYQQSLDQGLQFLIQYYNGEERAKGNILERFSAQQFPDLHSELNLSSLELGDSALYFCASSPRDGYLYNEQFFGPGTRLTVL.

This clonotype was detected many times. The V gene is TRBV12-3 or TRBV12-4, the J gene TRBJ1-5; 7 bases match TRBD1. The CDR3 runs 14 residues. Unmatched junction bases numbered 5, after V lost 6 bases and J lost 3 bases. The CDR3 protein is CASSPTGYNQPQHF. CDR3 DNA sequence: TGTGCCAGCAGCCCGACAGGGTACAATCAGCCCCAGCATTTT.

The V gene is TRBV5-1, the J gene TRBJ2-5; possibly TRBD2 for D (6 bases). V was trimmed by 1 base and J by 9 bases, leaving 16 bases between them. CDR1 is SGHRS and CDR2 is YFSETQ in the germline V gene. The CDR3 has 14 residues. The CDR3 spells CASSLLAVKSAQYF. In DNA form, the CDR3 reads TGCGCCAGCAGCTTGTTAGCGGTCAAGTCGGCCCAGTACTTC.

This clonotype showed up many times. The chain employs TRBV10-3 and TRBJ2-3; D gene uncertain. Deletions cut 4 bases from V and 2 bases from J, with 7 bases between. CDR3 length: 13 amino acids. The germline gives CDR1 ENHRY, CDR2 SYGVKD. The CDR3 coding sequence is TGTGCCATCAGTGGTGGATACACAGATACGCAGTATTTT. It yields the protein CAISGGYTDTQYF.

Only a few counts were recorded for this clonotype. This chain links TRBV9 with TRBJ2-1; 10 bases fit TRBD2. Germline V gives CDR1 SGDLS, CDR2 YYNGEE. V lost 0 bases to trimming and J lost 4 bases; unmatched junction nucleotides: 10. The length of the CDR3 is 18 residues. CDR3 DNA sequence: TGTGCCAGCAGCGTAGAGTGGCGGACTAGCGGACGTTACAATGAGCAGTTCTTC. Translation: CASSVEWRTSGRYNEQFF. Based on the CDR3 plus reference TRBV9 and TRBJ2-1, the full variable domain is DSGVTQTPKHLITATGQRVTLRCSPRSGDLSVYWYQQSLDQGLQFLIQYYNGEERAKGNILERFSAQQFPDLHSELNLSSLELGDSALYFCASSVEWRTSGRYNEQFFGPGTRLTVL.

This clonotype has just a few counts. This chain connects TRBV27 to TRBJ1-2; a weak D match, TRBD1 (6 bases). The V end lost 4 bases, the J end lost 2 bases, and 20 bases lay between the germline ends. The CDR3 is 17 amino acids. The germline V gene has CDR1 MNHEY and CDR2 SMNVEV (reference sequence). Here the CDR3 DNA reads TGTGCCAGCAGTTCGAACAGGGAGGCCCTATACAACTATGGCTACACCTTC. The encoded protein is CASSSNREALYNYGYTF.

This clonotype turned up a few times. The CDR3 reads CASSSSGSGNEQFF. Here the CDR3 DNA reads TGTGCCAGCAGTTCAAGCGGGAGCGGGAATGAGCAGTTCTTC. The genes are TRBV12-3 or TRBV12-4 and TRBJ2-1; 8 nucleotides line up with TRBD2. The CDR3 sequence is 14 residues long. Trimming took 4 bases from V and 7 from J; bases not matched to a gene: 6.

The CDR3 here is CSAKLAGIADTQYF. CDR3 DNA: TGCAGTGCCAAACTAGCGGGAATTGCAGATACGCAGTATTTT. The chain uses TRBV20-1 and TRBJ2-3; 10 positions match TRBD2. The CDR3 runs 14 residues. Germline V lookup: CDR1 DFQATT, CDR2 SNEGSKA (reference sequence). The V segment lost 6 bases and the J segment 4 bases; nucleotides outside the gene matches: 7.